A selection of T cell receptor beta chains follows, all from one sample in a study of blood T cell repertoires in COVID-19. Here immunoSEQ multiplex PCR was the method, and the copy in TCRdb shows in-frame clones only, minus some. The sample records 86,000 or so clones, under 85% being singletons. The specimen sequenced was peripheral blood. The receptors were gathered from a man between 70 and 80 years old with acute or convalescent COVID-19. The CDR3 runs from the conserved cysteine through the conserved F or W. A D gene is named only where the DNA matches it firmly. Clone size, where shown, is once, few, many, or a class for clones that have expanded.

J,V,size,D,CDR3,DNA
TRBJ1-2,TRBV6-6,.,.,CASSYSSNRYYGYTF,TGTGCCAGCAGTTACTCTTCGAACAGATACTATGGCTACACCTTC
TRBJ2-1,TRBV28,.,.,CASSRGLYNEQFF,TGTGCCAGCAGCCGGGGACTTTACAATGAGCAGTTCTTC
TRBJ2-2,TRBV19,.,TRBD2,CASSSGGATGELFF,TGTGCCAGTTCTAGCGGGGGGGCCACCGGGGAGCTGTTTTTT
TRBJ2-7,TRBV27,.,.,CASSHSRGEQYF,TGTGCCAGCAGCCACAGCAGGGGCGAGCAGTACTTC
TRBJ1-4,TRBV27,.,.,CASSTNREKLFF,TGTGCCAGCAGTACGAACAGGGAAAAACTGTTTTTT
TRBJ2-7,TRBV11-2,few,.,CASSLATYEQYF,TGTGCCAGCAGCTTAGCCACCTACGAGCAGTACTTC
TRBJ1-4,TRBV12-3/TRBV12-4,.,.,CASSPYGGKLFF,TGTGCCAGCAGTCCTTACGGGGGAAAACTGTTTTTT
TRBJ2-1,TRBV29-1,.,.,CSSRQASYNEQFF,TGCAGCTCCCGGCAGGCCTCCTACAATGAGCAGTTCTTC
TRBJ1-5,TRBV2,.,TRBD1,CASSYRGSAQHF,TGTGCCAGCAGTTACAGGGGGTCCGCCCAGCATTTT
TRBJ1-5,TRBV6-4,.,TRBD1,CASSVRDRGLVGNQPQHF,TGTGCCAGCAGTGTCCGGGACAGGGGGTTGGTGGGCAATCAGCCCCAGCATTTT
TRBJ2-6,TRBV5-4,.,.,CASSQAGANVLTF,TGTGCCAGCAGCCAGGCTGGGGCCAACGTCCTGACTTTC
TRBJ2-1,TRBV5-1,.,.,CASSLAIYNEQFF,TGCGCCAGCAGCTTGGCTATATACAATGAGCAGTTCTTC
TRBJ1-3,TRBV20-1,few,.,CSARPQGTIYF,TGCAGTGCTAGGCCTCAGGGTACCATATATTTT
TRBJ2-5,TRBV3-1/TRBV3-2,.,.,CASSQGPDSQETQYF,TGTGCCAGCAGCCAGGGACCGGACAGCCAAGAGACCCAGTACTTC
TRBJ2-4,TRBV5-1,.,.,CASSLHREAKNIQYF,TGCGCCAGCAGCTTGCACAGGGAAGCCAAAAACATTCAGTACTTC
TRBJ1-1,TRBV6-5,.,.,CASGALTKNTEAFF,TGTGCCAGCGGGGCCCTTACTAAGAACACTGAAGCTTTCTTT
TRBJ1-1,TRBV9,.,TRBD1,CASSARTGGITEAFF,TGTGCCAGCAGCGCGCGGACAGGGGGCATCACTGAAGCTTTCTTT
TRBJ2-3,TRBV30,few,TRBD2,CAWSWTSGTDTQYF,TGTGCCTGGAGTTGGACTAGCGGCACAGATACGCAGTATTTT
TRBJ2-5,TRBV6-5,few,.,CASSYSSYETQYF,TGTGCCAGCAGTTACTCTTCCTATGAGACCCAGTACTTC
TRBJ2-7,TRBV5-4,.,.,CASSASVAVSSYEQYF,TGTGCCAGCAGCGCCAGTGTAGCGGTGAGCTCCTACGAGCAGTACTTC
TRBJ2-7,TRBV5-6,few,.,CASSHTGHGSEQYF,TGTGCCAGCAGCCACACAGGGCATGGATCCGAGCAGTACTTC
TRBJ1-2,TRBV2,.,.,CASGGERFYGYTF,TGTGCCAGCGGGGGCGAGAGGTTCTATGGCTACACCTTC
TRBJ2-2,TRBV6-6,once,.,CASTRTENTGELFF,TGTGCCAGCACCAGAACAGAGAACACCGGGGAGCTGTTTTTT
TRBJ1-1,TRBV7-9,.,TRBD1,CASRATGVAEAFF,TGTGCCAGCAGAGCGACAGGGGTCGCCGAAGCTTTCTTT
TRBJ1-1,TRBV3-1/TRBV3-2,.,TRBD1,CASSQGGQGVEAFF,TGTGCCAGCAGCCAGGGGGGACAGGGTGTTGAAGCTTTCTTT
TRBJ1-5,TRBV4-1,few,.,CASSQARGNQPQHF,TGCGCCAGCAGCCAAGCTCGCGGGAATCAGCCCCAGCATTTT
TRBJ1-6,TRBV4-1,.,.,CASSQLQGSYNSPLHF,TGCGCCAGCAGCCAACTCCAGGGGTCCTATAATTCACCCCTCCACTTT
TRBJ2-1,TRBV5-4,.,TRBD2,CASNFGGNYNEQFF,TGTGCCAGCAACTTCGGGGGGAACTACAATGAGCAGTTCTTC
TRBJ1-1,TRBV14,.,TRBD1,CASSRRTGRDTEAFF,TGTGCCAGCAGCCGCCGGACAGGGCGGGACACTGAAGCTTTCTTT
TRBJ2-1,TRBV6-5,.,.,CASSYSRGANQFF,TGTGCCAGCAGTTACTCCAGGGGGGCAAACCAGTTCTTC
TRBJ2-5,TRBV6-4,.,.,CASSDSRGETQYF,TGTGCCAGCAGTGACTCTAGGGGGGAGACCCAGTACTTC
TRBJ1-3,TRBV7-6,.,TRBD1,CASSRDRVRYSGNTIYF,TGTGCCAGCAGCCGGGACAGGGTTCGCTACTCTGGAAACACCATATATTTT
TRBJ1-1,TRBV4-1,.,.,CASRFAGGTEAFF,TGCGCCAGCAGATTCGCGGGGGGAACTGAAGCTTTCTTT
TRBJ2-1,TRBV7-9,.,TRBD2,CASSVTSGGANEQFF,TGTGCCAGCAGCGTGACTAGCGGGGGGGCCAATGAGCAGTTCTTC
TRBJ1-1,TRBV18,.,.,CASSRGKQGAGNTEAFF,TGTGCCAGCTCACGGGGCAAACAGGGTGCCGGGAACACTGAAGCTTTCTTT
TRBJ2-5,TRBV5-1,.,TRBD2,CASSAGLAGGQETQYF,TGCGCCAGCAGCGCCGGACTAGCGGGGGGGCAAGAGACCCAGTACTTC